This T cell receptor beta chain was profiled in a study of T cells in Graves' hyperthyroidism and ophthalmopathy. After removal of 4 bases from V and 2 bases from J, the junction contained 3 bases not matched to a gene. CDR3 length equals 13 residues. Germline assignment: CDR1 DFQATT and CDR2 SNEGSKA (reference sequence). Study-wide results and limits: The model identified upcoming ophthalmopathy a median approximately 6.4 months ahead of onset.

Comments on this clonotype: What it binds is not known.

Regions amplified from RNA transcripts were the TCR beta CDR3 regions. A set of HTBI primers served as the primers for a first-round RT-PCR of the TCR CDR3. One entry per CDR3 protein, called by TCRdb with MiXCR from the multiplex PCR reads. This table holds hundreds of thousands of distinct CDR3 sequences, about 38% found once. The chain carries TRBV20-1 and TRBJ2-7, with 9 bases that match TRBD1. This TCR derives from a young man with Graves' hyperthyroidism. Sequenced: blood. The CDR3 is CSANGQGTYEQYF. The CDR3 DNA reads as TGCAGTGCTAATGGACAGGGGACCTACGAGCAGTACTTC.